This T cell receptor (beta chain) was captured by sequencing in a study of blood T cell repertoires in COVID-19. Authors' methods: It was from reference gene primer amplification that nucleated cell counts were estimated. Sequenced by immunoSEQ multiplex PCR; TCRdb stores in-frame clones only, minus some. D and trimming come from the DNA, and the V and J calls and clone size come from that table. The sample holds about 290,000 clones, around nine tenths seen once. The CDR3 covers 14 residues. Trimming took off 4 bases at V and 2 bases at J, with 13 bases between the two ends. Germline CDR1 and CDR2: SGHRS and YFSETQ.

The sample taken for sequencing was peripheral blood. The clonotype was recovered from a woman aged 40 to 55 who had recovered from COVID-19. The chain combines TRBV5-1 with TRBJ2-7; D is possibly TRBD1 (6 bases). CDR3 in amino acids: CASSPPGQAYEQYF. The CDR3 DNA sequence: TGCGCCAGCAGCCCACCGGGACAAGCCTACGAGCAGTACTTC.